One T cell receptor beta chain is described in this entry. Antigen: not known. TCRdb redid the calling of the multiplex PCR reads with MiXCR, one entry per CDR3 protein. The sample carries a few hundred thousand distinct CDR3 sequences, about 34% recorded once. Samples came from axillary lymph nodes draining the breast cancer. Per the germline V gene, CDR1 is SGDLS and CDR2 is YYNGEE. The J segment lost 2 bases and the V segment lost 0 bases, leaving 3 bases of the junction unmatched. This CDR3 has 16 residues. The data derive from a study of breast tumors, draining lymph nodes, adjacent tissues. Points from the study as a whole: Luminal-like breast cancer showed significantly greater tumor-nontumor repertoire similarity than basal-like breast cancer did. The lymph node origin of tumor T cells was framed as consistent with a hypothesis, not demonstrated.

Sequencing was performed on axillary lymph node tissue. The gene calls are TRBV9 and TRBJ2-2; 8 bases map to TRBD2. This receptor was taken from a female donor with breast cancer. Some clones in this sample may be carry-over from other donors' samples. The CDR3 loop is CASSVGGTRNTGELFF. DNA of the CDR3: TGTGCCAGCAGCGTAGGTGGGACTAGAAACACCGGGGAGCTGTTTTTT.